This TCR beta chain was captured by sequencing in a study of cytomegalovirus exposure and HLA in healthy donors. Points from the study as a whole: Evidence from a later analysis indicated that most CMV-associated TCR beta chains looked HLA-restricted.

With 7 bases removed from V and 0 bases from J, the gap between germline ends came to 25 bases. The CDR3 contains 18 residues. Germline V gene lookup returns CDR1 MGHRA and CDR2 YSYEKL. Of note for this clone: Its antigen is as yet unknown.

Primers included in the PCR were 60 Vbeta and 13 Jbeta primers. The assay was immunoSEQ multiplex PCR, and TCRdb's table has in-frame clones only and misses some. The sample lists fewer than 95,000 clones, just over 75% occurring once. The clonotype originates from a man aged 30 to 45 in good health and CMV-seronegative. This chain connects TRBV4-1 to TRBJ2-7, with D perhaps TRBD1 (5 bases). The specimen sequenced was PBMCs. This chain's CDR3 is CASIPRSHARQYSYEQYV. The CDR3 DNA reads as TGCGCCAGCATCCCAAGATCACACGCAAGACAGTACTCCTACGAGCAGTACGTC.